The clone carrying this T cell receptor beta chain was counted between two and nine times. V lost 7 bases, J lost 4 bases, and 18 bases lay in between. Looked up from germline, CDR1 is MDHEN and CDR2 is SYDVKM. This CDR3 has 15 residues. Full-length variable regions came from constant-region reverse primers plus semi-nested Nested Universal Primer A PCR. TCRdb independently ran MiXCR on the 5' RACE reads; one entry per CDR3 protein. This table holds 55,000 to 75,000 distinct CDR3 sequences, just under 30% found once. The receptor's source is a female donor with breast cancer. Sequenced material: tumor-infiltrating naive CD4+ T cells sorted from the breast tumor. Documented subset: naive CD4+ T cells, CD4+CD45RA+CD25-. The chain carries TRBV28 and TRBJ2-3, with D tentatively TRBD2 (7 bases). DNA for the CDR3: TGTGCCAGCACCCCCGGGGAGGGGGAAGCAGATACGCAGTATTTT. This sequence encodes CASTPGEGEADTQYF.